The rows below give T cell receptor beta chains drawn from one sample of a study of cytomegalovirus exposure and HLA in healthy donors. This table comes from immunoSEQ multiplex PCR, and its TCRdb copy is limited to in-frame clones, with some not included. The data contain around 120,000 clones, roughly 63% of them seen just once; the ten biggest clones take up 1.6%. Sequenced material: PBMCs. The receptors derive from a man aged 25-45 years in good health and CMV-seropositive. The CDR3 runs from the conserved cysteine through the conserved F or W. The D gene is left open where the match is weak. Clone size is given for some rows only: seen once, a few or many times, or a class if the clone is expanded.

D,J,size,V,CDR3,DNA
TRBD2,TRBJ2-1,.,TRBV28,CASSPWEGSAYNEQFF,TGTGCCAGCAGCCCGTGGGAGGGCAGCGCCTACAATGAGCAGTTCTTC
TRBD2,TRBJ2-7,.,TRBV7-2,CAISAGGDEQYF,TGTGCCATTTCAGCGGGGGGGGACGAGCAGTACTTC
.,TRBJ1-1,.,TRBV5-6,CASSSLQVMNTEAFF,TGTGCCAGCAGCTCATTACAGGTAATGAACACTGAAGCTTTCTTT
TRBD1,TRBJ2-7,.,TRBV7-3,CASSWGTGSMYEQYF,TGTGCCAGCAGCTGGGGGACAGGGAGCATGTACGAGCAGTACTTC
TRBD2,TRBJ2-5,.,TRBV5-1,CASSLEPGGQETQYF,TGCGCCAGCAGCTTGGAGCCGGGAGGACAAGAGACCCAGTACTTC
.,TRBJ2-7,few,TRBV28,CASSPPWDFSYEQYF,TGTGCCAGCAGTCCCCCCTGGGACTTCTCATACGAGCAGTACTTC
.,TRBJ1-2,.,TRBV4-3,CASSHAGGGPYGYTF,TGCGCCAGCAGCCATGCCGGGGGGGGTCCCTATGGCTACACCTTC
TRBD1,TRBJ2-1,.,TRBV27,CASSRTGTSYNEQFF,TGTGCCAGCAGTCGGACAGGGACCTCCTACAATGAGCAGTTCTTC
TRBD1,TRBJ2-3,once,TRBV7-3,CASSLGTGALSTDTQYF,TGTGCCAGCAGCTTGGGGACAGGGGCCCTTAGCACAGATACGCAGTATTTT
TRBD2,TRBJ2-5,.,TRBV5-4,CASSLGTSGIIEKETQYF,TGTGCCAGCAGCTTGGGGACTAGCGGGATTATCGAAAAAGAGACCCAGTACTTC
TRBD1,TRBJ1-3,.,TRBV28,CASSWDRDPGNTIYF,TGTGCCAGCAGTTGGGACAGGGATCCTGGAAACACCATATATTTT
TRBD2,TRBJ2-3,few,TRBV6-1,CASSEGAGEYDTQYF,TGTGCCAGCAGTGAAGGAGCGGGAGAATACGATACGCAGTATTTT
TRBD2,TRBJ2-4,.,TRBV4-2,CASSQELGSGSGNIQYF,TGTGCTAGCAGCCAAGAGCTAGGTAGCGGGAGTGGGAACATTCAGTACTTC
.,TRBJ2-3,.,TRBV4-1,CASSQSGRTDTQYF,TGCGCCAGCAGCCAAAGCGGCAGGACAGATACGCAGTATTTT
TRBD1,TRBJ1-1,.,TRBV2,CASSVGGNTEAFF,TGTGCCAGCAGTGTAGGGGGCAACACTGAAGCTTTCTTT
TRBD2,TRBJ2-5,few,TRBV19,CASSIAGGRAVETQYF,TGTGCCAGTAGTATAGCTGGCGGGAGGGCCGTTGAGACCCAGTACTTC
.,TRBJ2-1,.,TRBV7-9,CASSLVSSSYNEQFF,TGTGCCAGCAGCTTAGTGTCTAGCTCCTACAATGAGCAGTTCTTC
.,TRBJ2-4,.,TRBV28,CATTRRSGVRGNIQYF,TGTGCCACCACCCGGAGGAGCGGGGTGAGGGGGAACATTCAGTACTTC
TRBD2,TRBJ2-5,.,TRBV5-1,CASSFGLAGGEETQYF,TGCGCCAGCAGCTTTGGACTAGCGGGAGGAGAAGAGACCCAGTACTTC
.,TRBJ1-4,few,TRBV28,CATLTSPVYATNEKLFF,TGTGCCACCCTGACATCTCCGGTTTATGCAACTAATGAAAAACTGTTTTTT
.,TRBJ2-7,.,TRBV5-1,CASSLVGGAYEQYF,TGCGCCAGCAGCTTGGTGGGGGGAGCCTACGAGCAGTACTTC
TRBD2,TRBJ2-7,.,TRBV10-3,CAISEGMTSGRVEQYF,TGTGCCATCAGTGAGGGTATGACTAGCGGGAGAGTCGAGCAGTACTTC
.,TRBJ2-5,few,TRBV28,CASSPSGGIETQYF,TGTGCCAGCAGCCCATCAGGAGGAATTGAGACCCAGTACTTC